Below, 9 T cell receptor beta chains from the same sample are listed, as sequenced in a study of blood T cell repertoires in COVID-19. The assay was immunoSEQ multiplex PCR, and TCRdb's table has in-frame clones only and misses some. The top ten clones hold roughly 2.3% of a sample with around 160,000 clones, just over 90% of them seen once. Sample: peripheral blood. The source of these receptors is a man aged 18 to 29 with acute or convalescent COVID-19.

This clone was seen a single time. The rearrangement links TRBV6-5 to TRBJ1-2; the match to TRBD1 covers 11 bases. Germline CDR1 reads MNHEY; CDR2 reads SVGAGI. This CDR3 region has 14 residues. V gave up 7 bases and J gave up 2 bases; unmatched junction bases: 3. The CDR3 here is CASTRTGGNYGYTF. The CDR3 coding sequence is TGTGCCAGCACTAGGACAGGGGGCAACTATGGCTACACCTTC.

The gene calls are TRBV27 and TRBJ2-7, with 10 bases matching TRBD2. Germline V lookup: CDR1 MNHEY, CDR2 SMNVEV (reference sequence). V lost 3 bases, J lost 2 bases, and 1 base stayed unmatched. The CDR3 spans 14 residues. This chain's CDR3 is CASSFTSGTYEQYF. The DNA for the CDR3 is TGTGCCAGCAGTTTTACTAGCGGGACCTACGAGCAGTACTTC.

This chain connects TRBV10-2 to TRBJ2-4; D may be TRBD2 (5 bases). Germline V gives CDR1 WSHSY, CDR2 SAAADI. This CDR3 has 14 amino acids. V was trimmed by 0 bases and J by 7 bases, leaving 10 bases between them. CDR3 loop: CASSESQRVNIQYF. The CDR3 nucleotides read TGCGCCAGCAGTGAGTCACAGAGGGTGAACATTCAGTACTTC.

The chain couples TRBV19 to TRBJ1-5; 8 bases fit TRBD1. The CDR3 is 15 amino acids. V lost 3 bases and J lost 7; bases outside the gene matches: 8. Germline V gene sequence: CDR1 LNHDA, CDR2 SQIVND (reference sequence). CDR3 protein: CASSITGGGPQPQHF. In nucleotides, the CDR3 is TGTGCCAGTAGTATTACAGGGGGGGGACCCCAGCCCCAGCATTTT.

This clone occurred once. The CDR3 sequence: CASSFSTPGQGNTEAFF. In nucleotides, the CDR3 is TGTGCCAGCAGCTTCAGCACCCCTGGACAGGGGAACACTGAAGCTTTCTTT. The J gene is TRBJ1-1, the V gene TRBV11-3; 8 nucleotides align to TRBD1. Germline V CDR1 and CDR2: SGHNT, YENEEA. V dropped 3 bases and J dropped 1; count of bases not matched to a gene: 10. The CDR3 has 17 amino acids.

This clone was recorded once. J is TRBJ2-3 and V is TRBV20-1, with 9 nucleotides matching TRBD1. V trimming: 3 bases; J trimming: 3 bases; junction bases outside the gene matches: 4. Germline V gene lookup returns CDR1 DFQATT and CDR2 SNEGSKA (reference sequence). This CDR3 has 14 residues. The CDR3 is CSASYRGQTDTQYF. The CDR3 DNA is TGCAGTGCTAGTTACAGGGGGCAGACAGATACGCAGTATTTT.

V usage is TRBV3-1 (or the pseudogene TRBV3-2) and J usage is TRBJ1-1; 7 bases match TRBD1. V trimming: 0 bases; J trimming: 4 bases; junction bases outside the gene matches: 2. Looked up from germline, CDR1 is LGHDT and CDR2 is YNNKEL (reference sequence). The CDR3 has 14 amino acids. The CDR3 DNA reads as TGTGCCAGCAGCCAAGAGCCAGGGGGCACTGAAGCTTTCTTT. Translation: CASSQEPGGTEAFF.

In DNA form, the CDR3 reads TGTGCCAGCAGTTTCGGACTAAACTTTATGAACACTGAAGCTTTCTTT. This sequence encodes CASSFGLNFMNTEAFF. The chain employs TRBV27 and TRBJ1-1; D is unclear. The CDR3 sequence is 16 residues long. Germline V gives CDR1 MNHEY, CDR2 SMNVEV (reference sequence). The V gene lost 3 bases and the J gene lost 0 bases, with 14 bases spanning the gap.

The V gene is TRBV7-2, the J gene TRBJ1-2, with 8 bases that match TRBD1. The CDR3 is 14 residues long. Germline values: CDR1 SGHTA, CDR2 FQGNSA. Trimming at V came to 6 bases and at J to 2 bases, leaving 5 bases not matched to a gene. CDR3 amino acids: CASRPTGGNYGYTF. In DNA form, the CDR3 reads TGTGCCAGCAGACCCACAGGGGGGAACTATGGCTACACCTTC. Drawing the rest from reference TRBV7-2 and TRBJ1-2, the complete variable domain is GAGVSQSPSNKVTEKGKDVELRCDPISGHTALYWYRQSLGQGLEFLIYFQGNSAPDKSGLPSDRFSAERTGGSVSTLTIQRTQQEDSAVYLCASRPTGGNYGYTFGSGTRLTVV.